This entry concerns a single TCR beta chain. A junction end diverges from the germline sequence, so it may reflect a read error. Specified treatment: oral pan-JAK inhibitor, 5-10 mg twice daily. Researchers gathered lesional scalp punch biopsies and peripheral blood from patients with alopecia areata. RNA, once extracted, was reverse transcribed into cDNA for use as the sequencing template. Repertoires were generated with immunoSEQ multiplex PCR, while TCRdb's copy carries only in-frame clones and drops some. The profile shows 180,000 or so clones, about 47% of them singletons. The entry originates in a study of CD8+ T cells in alopecia areata. Overall study context: Disease severity was quantified as SALT score of affected scalp area.

The CDR3 is 11 residues long. The V gene's germline CDR1 is SQVTM and CDR2 ANQGSEA. Material: CD8+ T cells sorted from blood, obtained at approximately week 51, from a patient treated with tofacitinib. The sequence was obtained from a human donor with alopecia areata. The chain couples TRBV29-1 to TRBJ2-7; D is ambiguous. The CDR3 sequence: CNVESGHEQYF. DNA for the CDR3: TGCAACGTTGAATCCGGCCACGAGCAGTACTTC.